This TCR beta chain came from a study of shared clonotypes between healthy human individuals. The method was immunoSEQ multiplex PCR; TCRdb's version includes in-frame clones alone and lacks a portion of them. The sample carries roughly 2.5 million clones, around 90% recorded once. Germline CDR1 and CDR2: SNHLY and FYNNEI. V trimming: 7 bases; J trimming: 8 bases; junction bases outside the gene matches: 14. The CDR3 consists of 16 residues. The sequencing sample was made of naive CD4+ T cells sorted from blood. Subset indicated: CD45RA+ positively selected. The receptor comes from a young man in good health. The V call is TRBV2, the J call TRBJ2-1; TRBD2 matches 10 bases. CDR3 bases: TGTGCCAGCACCAGTAGCGGGAGGCCCCATAGAGATGAGCAGTTCTTC. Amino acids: CASTSSGRPHRDEQFF.